This T cell receptor (beta chain) is drawn from a study of molecular identifiers for immune sequencing clone quantification. This clonotype was counted at least ten times. As yet, its antigen is unknown. Methods described previously were used for bulk TCR libraries, and listed TCR primers were applied. A single record per CDR3 protein comes from TCRdb applying MiXCR to the PCR reads. The table records fewer than 350,000 distinct CDR3 sequences, about 20% of them present only once. General study points: For effector cells, clones above 20 RNA copies held over 97% of molecules; for naive cells, under 1%.

The sequenced sample consisted of naive CD8+ T cells from blood, with Jurkat cell RNA spiked in. The sample's subset: FACS-sorted CD8+CD4-CCR7+CD45RA+ naive T cells. This receptor was identified in a human donor in good health. Some libraries in this study had Jurkat cell RNA spiked in.

CDR3 coding DNA: TGTGCCAGCAGGGAGAGGAACACTGAAGCTTTCTTT. This translates into CASRERNTEAFF. V is TRBV28 and J is TRBJ1-1; no clear D. The V end lost 6 bases, the J end lost 1 base, and 6 bases lay between the germline ends. The CDR3 totals 12 residues. In germline, CDR1 is MDHEN, CDR2 SYDVKM. The full variable domain, completed using reference TRBV28 and TRBJ1-1, is DVKVTQSSRYLVKRTGEKVFLECVQDMDHENMFWYRQDPGLGLRLIYFSYDVKMKEKGDIPEGYSVSREKKERFSLILESASTNQTSMYLCASRERNTEAFFGQGTRLTVV.